The source of this TCR beta chain is a study of T cells after yellow fever vaccination. Study-wide background: Where fractions had low cell numbers, libraries were prepared from them with the SMART-Seq v4 Ultra Low Input RNA kit.

Universal primer sites and UMIs were introduced during 5'RACE template-switching synthesis of TCR cDNA. TCRdb called the 5' RACE reads again in MiXCR, with one record for every CDR3 protein. The profile shows more than 65,000 distinct CDR3 sequences, about an eighth of them singletons. The sample holds many counts of this clonotype. V was pared by 5 bases and J by 8 bases, with 22 bases between. This CDR3 has 16 residues. The germline CDR1 and CDR2 sequences are LGHNA and YNFKEQ. The sequencing here drew on CD8+ T cells not binding an NS4B(214-222) dextramer, sorted from PBMCs, taken about 21 days after the first yellow fever vaccination. The gene calls are TRBV4-2 and TRBJ2-1; D might be TRBD2 (7 bases). This clonotype was obtained from a man aged 18 to 30 who received the YFV17D yellow fever vaccine. CDR3 DNA: TGTGCCAGCAGCTCCCTGGCGGGGGCTTCCGGGGATGAGCAGTTCTTC. Translating gives CASSSLAGASGDEQFF.